Below, 15 T cell receptor beta chains from the same sample are listed, as sequenced in a study of lymphopenia after photon versus proton radiotherapy. Method: immunoSEQ multiplex PCR; TCRdb's copy keeps in-frame clones and lacks some. The sample comprises 150,000 to 200,000 clones, around 85% of which are singletons, and around 4.5% rests with the top ten. The input for sequencing was peripheral blood, taken from a patient treated with photon-based radiotherapy. The source of these receptors is a man aged 45-60 years with gastric cancer.

This chain links TRBV5-4 with TRBJ2-7; D may correspond to TRBD1 or TRBD2 (5 bases each). Trimming left V 2 bases short and J 3 bases short, with 12 bases between. The V gene's germline CDR1 is SGHNT and CDR2 YYREEE (reference sequence). The CDR3 sequence is 14 residues long. CDR3 sequence: CASSFEADIYEQYF. CDR3 DNA: TGTGCCAGCAGCTTTGAAGCGGACATCTACGAGCAGTACTTC.

A few counts support this clone. The V and J genes are TRBV11-1 and TRBJ2-7; D might be TRBD1 (6 bases). This CDR3 contains 12 residues. The V end was cut by 4 bases, the J end by 3 bases, with 7 bases between. From germline, CDR1 is SGHAT and CDR2 FQDESV (reference sequence). CDR3 in amino acids: CASSSQGYEQYF. As DNA, the CDR3 is TGTGCCAGCAGCTCACAGGGCTACGAGCAGTACTTC.

The chain is built from TRBV28 and TRBJ2-3, with D perhaps assigned TRBD1 or TRBD2 (5 bases each). This CDR3 contains 14 residues. The V gene lost 4 bases and the J gene lost 14 bases, with 22 bases spanning the gap. CDR1 and CDR2 (germline): MDHEN, SYDVKM. The CDR3, as DNA: TGTGCCAGCAGTTGGGGACCCAGCCGGCCGAAGCCGTATTTT. This codes for CASSWGPSRPKPYF.

A word on this clone: The junction shows a germline mismatch at one end, possibly a read error. V usage is TRBV30 and J usage is TRBJ2-7, with 12 positions matching TRBD1. CDR1 and CDR2 from the germline V gene are GTSNPN and SVGIG (reference sequence). The CDR3 length is 13 residues. The CDR3 loop is CAWSVGTGGEKYF. CDR3 nucleotides: TGTGCCTGGAGTGTAGGGACAGGGGGCGAGAAGTACTTC.

J is TRBJ1-4 and V is TRBV11-2, with a possible D match to TRBD1 (6 bases). The CDR3 length is 16 residues. Germline V gene data show CDR1 as SGHAT and CDR2 as FQNNGV. Trimming cost V 5 bases and J 4 bases, with 17 bases left between them. DNA for the CDR3: TGTGCCAGCAGCCCCAGCGGGGGGCTCGGTAATGAAAAACTGTTTTTT. Translating it yields CASSPSGGLGNEKLFF.

The chain couples TRBV5-1 to TRBJ2-3, with TRBD1 matching over 7 bases. The length of the CDR3 is 15 residues. The germline CDR1 and CDR2 sequences are SGHRS and YFSETQ. The V and J ends lost 0 bases and 7 bases, in that order; junction bases with no gene match: 8. The CDR3 DNA reads TGCGCCAGCAGCTTGGGGTTAGCCAGGGGGAATACGCAGTATTTT. Protein product: CASSLGLARGNTQYF.

The V gene is TRBV7-2, the J gene TRBJ2-7, with D hard to call. Trimming left V 0 bases short and J 5 bases short, with 14 bases between. Germline V CDR1 and CDR2: SGHTA, FQGNSA. The CDR3 extends over 15 amino acids. In DNA form, the CDR3 reads TGTGCCAGCAGCTTAGCAGGGCCAGGCCGTAACGAGCAGTACTTC. Residues: CASSLAGPGRNEQYF.

This clone appeared a single time. The rearrangement links TRBV30 to TRBJ1-6; D is perhaps TRBD1 (6 bases). The CDR3 consists of 14 residues. Germline CDR1 GTSNPN, CDR2 SVGIG (reference sequence). The V end was cut by 0 bases, the J end by 10 bases, with 13 bases between. The CDR3 protein is CAWSVRAGESPLHF. CDR3 sequence (DNA): TGTGCCTGGAGTGTAAGGGCAGGGGAATCACCCCTCCACTTT. Drawing the rest from reference TRBV30 and TRBJ1-6, the complete variable domain is SQTIHQWPATLVQPVGSPLSLECTVEGTSNPNLYWYRQAAGRGLQLLFYSVGIGQISSEVPQNLSASRPQDRQFILSSKKLLLSDSGFYLCAWSVRAGESPLHFGNGTRLTVT.

Only a few counts were recorded for this clone. V is TRBV11-2 and J is TRBJ2-5; D not certain. The CDR3 covers 15 residues. CDR1 and CDR2 from the germline V gene are SGHAT and FQNNGV. V was shortened by 0 bases and J by 5 bases, with 13 bases between the two germline ends. The CDR3 loop is CASSLDPMPWETQYF. The CDR3, as DNA: TGTGCCAGCAGCTTAGACCCCATGCCCTGGGAGACCCAGTACTTC.

The chain joins TRBV18 to TRBJ2-3, with 7 positions matching TRBD1. Unmatched junction bases numbered 10, after V lost 2 bases and J lost 2 bases. This CDR3 spans 17 amino acids. Germline CDR1 and CDR2: KGHSH and LQKENI. For the CDR3, the DNA is TGTGCCAGCTCACCAGCTCCCGGGACAGACTACACAGATACGCAGTATTTT. Its translation is CASSPAPGTDYTDTQYF.

As regards this clone: A much more abundant neighbour one base away suggests this may be a read error. This chain links TRBV27 with TRBJ2-7; 9 bases are a match to TRBD1. Trimming removed 6 bases from V and 5 bases from J; junction bases left unmatched: 2. This CDR3 region has 12 residues. CDR1 MNHEY and CDR2 SMNVEV come from the germline V gene (reference sequence). The CDR3 protein is CASRGDRDEQYF. Written as DNA, the CDR3 is TGTGCCAGCAGGGGGGACAGGGACGAGCAGTACTTC.

The chain carries TRBV9 and TRBJ2-1; 10 bases agree with TRBD2. V shed 0 bases and J 8 bases; nucleotides not matched to a gene: 8. Germline V gene lookup returns CDR1 SGDLS and CDR2 YYNGEE. The length of the CDR3 is 16 residues. CDR3 protein: CASSVESSGRGDEQFF. The CDR3 DNA reads as TGTGCCAGCAGCGTAGAGTCGAGCGGGAGGGGTGATGAGCAGTTCTTC.

The rearrangement links TRBV7-6 to TRBJ2-1; TRBD1 matches 10 bases. Germline lookup yields CDR1 SGHVS and CDR2 FNYEAQ. V was clipped by 5 bases and J by 1 base; unmatched bases: 5. CDR3 length: 16 amino acids. The CDR3, as DNA: TGTGCCAGCAGCCCGAGGACAGGGGGGTCCTACAATGAGCAGTTCTTC. It encodes CASSPRTGGSYNEQFF. Using reference TRBV7-6 and TRBJ2-1 for the parts outside the CDR3, the full variable domain is GAGVSQSPRYKVTKRGQDVALRCDPISGHVSLYWYRQALGQGPEFLTYFNYEAQQDKSGLPNDRFSAERPEGSISTLTIQRTEQRDSAMYRCASSPRTGGSYNEQFFGPGTRLTVL.

V usage is TRBV28 and J usage is TRBJ2-3; TRBD1 aligns across 10 bases. The V gene end was trimmed by 3 bases and the J gene end by 2 bases; junction bases not matched to a gene: 5. Looked up from germline, CDR1 is MDHEN and CDR2 is SYDVKM. CDR3 length: 16 amino acids. The CDR3: CASSLRTGGHTDTQYF. CDR3 coding DNA: TGTGCCAGCAGTTTGAGGACAGGGGGTCACACAGATACGCAGTATTTT.

The genes are TRBV9 and TRBJ1-4; 8 nucleotides match TRBD1. The trim removed 6 bases at V and 6 bases at J, leaving 10 bases unmatched. This CDR3 comprises 15 residues. Germline CDR1 SGDLS, CDR2 YYNGEE. The CDR3 sequence is CASNPSGGLYEKLFF. CDR3 coding DNA: TGTGCCAGCAACCCCTCAGGGGGCCTCTATGAAAAACTGTTTTTT.